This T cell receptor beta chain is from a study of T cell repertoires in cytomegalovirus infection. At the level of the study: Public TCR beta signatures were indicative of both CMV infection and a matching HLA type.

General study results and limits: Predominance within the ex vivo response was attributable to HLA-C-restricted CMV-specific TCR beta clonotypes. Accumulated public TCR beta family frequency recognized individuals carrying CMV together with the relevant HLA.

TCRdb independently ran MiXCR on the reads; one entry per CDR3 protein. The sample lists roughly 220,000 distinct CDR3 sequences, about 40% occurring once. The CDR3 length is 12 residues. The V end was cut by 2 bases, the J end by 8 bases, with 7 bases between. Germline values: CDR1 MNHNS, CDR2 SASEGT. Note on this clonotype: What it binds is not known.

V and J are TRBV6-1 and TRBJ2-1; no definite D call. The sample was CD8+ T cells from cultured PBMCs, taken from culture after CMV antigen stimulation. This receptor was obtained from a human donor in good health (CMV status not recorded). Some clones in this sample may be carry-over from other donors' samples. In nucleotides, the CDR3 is TGTGCCAGCAGTGAATCTTTCGATGAGCAGTTCTTC. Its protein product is CASSESFDEQFF.